This T cell receptor beta chain was identified in a study of regulatory T cells in long-lasting Graves disease. Through Arm-PCR of CDR3 regions and iRepertoire HTBI primers, TCR beta libraries were built. MiXCR was run by TCRdb on the multiplex PCR reads, yielding one entry per CDR3 protein. The sample holds over 450,000 distinct CDR3 sequences, around 12% seen once. In this sample, this clonotype turned up a few times. Germline is not matched at one junction end, which may reflect a read error. This CDR3 is 14 amino acids long. Germline V gene data show CDR1 as GTSNPN and CDR2 as SVGIG (reference sequence). Specified time point: newly diagnosed GD, antithyroid drugs for less than 3 months. Extracted RNA from PBMCs served as the source of the TCR library. These same records also appear under a second study, on T cells in Graves' hyperthyroidism and ophthalmopathy.

Here the sequenced sample was peripheral blood mononuclear cells (PBMCs), taken at new diagnosis, from a patient treated with antithyroid drugs. The sequence derives from a woman aged 25 to 39 with Graves disease. The V call is TRBV30, the J call TRBJ1-1, with D possibly matching TRBD1 (6 bases). CDR3 amino acids: CAWSMKGGDTEAFF. DNA of the CDR3: TGTGCCTGGAGTATGAAGGGGGGGGACACTGAAGCCTTCTTT.